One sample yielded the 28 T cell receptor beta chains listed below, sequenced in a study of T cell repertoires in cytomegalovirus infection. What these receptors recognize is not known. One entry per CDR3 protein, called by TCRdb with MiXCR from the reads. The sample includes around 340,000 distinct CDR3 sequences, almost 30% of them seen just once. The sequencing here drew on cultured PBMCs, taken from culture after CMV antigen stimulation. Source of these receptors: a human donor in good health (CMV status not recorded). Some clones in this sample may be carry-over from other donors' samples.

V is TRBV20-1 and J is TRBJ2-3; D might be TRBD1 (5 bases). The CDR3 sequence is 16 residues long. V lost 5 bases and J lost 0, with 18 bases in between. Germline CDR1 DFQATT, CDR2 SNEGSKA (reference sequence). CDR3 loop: CSAFIPLDRSTDTQYF. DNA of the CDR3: TGCAGTGCTTTTATCCCCCTTGACAGAAGCACAGATACGCAGTATTTT.

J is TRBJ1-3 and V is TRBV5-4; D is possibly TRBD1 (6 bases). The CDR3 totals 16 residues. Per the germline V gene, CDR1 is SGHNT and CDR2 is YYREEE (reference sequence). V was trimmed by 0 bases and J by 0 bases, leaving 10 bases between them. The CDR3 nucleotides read TGTGCCAGCAGCTTGGGGACAGCAAACTCTGGAAACACCATATATTTT. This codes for CASSLGTANSGNTIYF.

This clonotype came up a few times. The CDR3 is CASSSGTGATEAFF. The DNA for the CDR3 is TGCGCCAGCAGCTCCGGGACAGGGGCCACTGAAGCTTTCTTT. J is TRBJ1-1 and V is TRBV5-1; TRBD1 matches 10 bases. The CDR3 runs to 14 residues. CDR1 and CDR2 from the germline V gene are SGHRS and YFSETQ. V was pared by 3 bases and J by 4 bases, with 3 bases of the junction left unmatched. The whole variable domain, remainder taken from reference TRBV5-1 and TRBJ1-1, is KAGVTQTPRYLIKTRGQQVTLSCSPISGHRSVSWYQQTPGQGLQFLFEYFSETQRNKGNFPGRFSGRQFSNSRSEMNVSTLELGDSALYLCASSSGTGATEAFFGQGTRLTVV.

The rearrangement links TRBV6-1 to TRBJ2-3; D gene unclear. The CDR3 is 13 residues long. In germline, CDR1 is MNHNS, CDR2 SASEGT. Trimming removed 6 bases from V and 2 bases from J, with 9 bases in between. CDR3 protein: CASRDRFTDTQYF. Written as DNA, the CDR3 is TGTGCCAGCAGGGACCGGTTCACAGATACGCAGTATTTT.

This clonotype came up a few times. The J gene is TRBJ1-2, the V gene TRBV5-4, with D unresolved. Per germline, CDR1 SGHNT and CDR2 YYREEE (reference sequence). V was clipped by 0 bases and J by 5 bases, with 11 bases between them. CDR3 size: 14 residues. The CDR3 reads CASSLEQPTYGYTF. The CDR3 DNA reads TGTGCCAGCAGCTTGGAACAGCCCACATATGGCTACACCTTC.

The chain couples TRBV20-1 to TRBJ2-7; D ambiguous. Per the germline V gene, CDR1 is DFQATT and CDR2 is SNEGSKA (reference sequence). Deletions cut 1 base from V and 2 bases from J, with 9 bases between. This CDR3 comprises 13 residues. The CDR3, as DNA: TGCAGTGCTAGAGTGACTCCGACCTACGAGCAGTACTTC. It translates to CSARVTPTYEQYF.

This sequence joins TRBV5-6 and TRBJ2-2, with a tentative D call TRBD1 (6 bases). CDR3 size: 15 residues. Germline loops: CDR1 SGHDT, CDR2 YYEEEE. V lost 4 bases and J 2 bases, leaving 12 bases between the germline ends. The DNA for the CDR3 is TGTGCCAGCAGCCTGACAGGCCGTAACACCGGGGAGCTGTTTTTT. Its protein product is CASSLTGRNTGELFF.

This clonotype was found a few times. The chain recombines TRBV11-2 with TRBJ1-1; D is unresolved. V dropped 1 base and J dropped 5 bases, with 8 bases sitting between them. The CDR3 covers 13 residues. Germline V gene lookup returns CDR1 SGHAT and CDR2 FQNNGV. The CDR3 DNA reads TGTGCCAGCAGCTTAGGGTCGCAGACTGAAGCTTTCTTT. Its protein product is CASSLGSQTEAFF.

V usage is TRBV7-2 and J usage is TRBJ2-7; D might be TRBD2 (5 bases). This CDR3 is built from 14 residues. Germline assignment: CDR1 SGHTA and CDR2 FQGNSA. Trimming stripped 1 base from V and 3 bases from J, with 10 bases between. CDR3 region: CASSLERLNYEQYF. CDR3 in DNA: TGTGCCAGCAGCTTAGAGCGGTTGAACTACGAGCAGTACTTC.

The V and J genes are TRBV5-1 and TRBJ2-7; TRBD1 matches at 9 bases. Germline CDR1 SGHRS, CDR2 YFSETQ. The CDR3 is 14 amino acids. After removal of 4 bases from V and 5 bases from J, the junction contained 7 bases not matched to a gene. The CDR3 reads CASSRGQGNDEQYF. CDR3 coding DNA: TGCGCCAGCAGCAGAGGACAGGGGAATGACGAGCAGTACTTC.

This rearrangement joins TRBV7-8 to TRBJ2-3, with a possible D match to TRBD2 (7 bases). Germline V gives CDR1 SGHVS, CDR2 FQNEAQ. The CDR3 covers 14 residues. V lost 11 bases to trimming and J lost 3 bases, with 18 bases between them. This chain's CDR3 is CAVTGLGGTDTQYF. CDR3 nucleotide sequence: TGTGCCGTTACCGGACTAGGGGGGACAGATACGCAGTATTTT.

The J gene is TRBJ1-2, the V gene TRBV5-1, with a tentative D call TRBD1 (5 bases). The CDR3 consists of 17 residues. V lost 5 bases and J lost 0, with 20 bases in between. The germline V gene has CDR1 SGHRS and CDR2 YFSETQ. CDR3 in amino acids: CASRHYTGTLANYGYTF. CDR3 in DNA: TGCGCCAGCAGGCACTATACAGGAACCCTAGCTAACTATGGCTACACCTTC.

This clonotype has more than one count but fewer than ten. CDR3 nucleotides: TGTGCCAGCAGCCCCGGGACTAGCGGGAGGGTCCCCCCAGAGACCCAGTACTTC. Amino acid sequence: CASSPGTSGRVPPETQYF. The V and J genes are TRBV7-2 and TRBJ2-5, with TRBD2 identical over 16 bases. Germline V gene lookup returns CDR1 SGHTA and CDR2 FQGNSA. CDR3 length: 18 amino acids. Unmatched junction bases numbered 10, after V lost 5 bases and J lost 4 bases.

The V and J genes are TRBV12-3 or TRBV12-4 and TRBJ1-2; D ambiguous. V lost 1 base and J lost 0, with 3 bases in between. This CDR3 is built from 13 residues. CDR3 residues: CASSLGPNYGYTF. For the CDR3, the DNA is TGTGCCAGCAGTTTAGGACCTAACTATGGCTACACCTTC.

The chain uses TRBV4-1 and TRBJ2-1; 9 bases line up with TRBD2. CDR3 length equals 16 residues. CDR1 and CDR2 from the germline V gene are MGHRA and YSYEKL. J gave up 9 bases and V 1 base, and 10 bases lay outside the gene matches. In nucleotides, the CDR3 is TGCGCCAGCAGCCAAGGACGGGCTAGCGGGGCCTCTGAGCAGTTCTTC. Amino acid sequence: CASSQGRASGASEQFF.

In DNA, the CDR3 is TGCAGTGCTAGAGATTGGGCTAGCGGAGGGGCAGATACGCAGTATTTT. Translated: CSARDWASGGADTQYF. J is TRBJ2-3 and V is TRBV20-1; 7 positions match TRBD2. Per the germline V gene, CDR1 is DFQATT and CDR2 is SNEGSKA (reference sequence). With V trimmed by 0 bases and J by 4 bases, 10 bases remained unmatched. CDR3 length: 16 amino acids.

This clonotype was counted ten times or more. The CDR3 loop reads CASSLPGLAYEQYF. Here the CDR3 DNA reads TGTGCCAGCAGCTTACCGGGACTAGCTTACGAGCAGTACTTC. V is TRBV7-2 and J is TRBJ2-7, with 9 positions matching TRBD2. Germline trimming cut 2 bases from V and 4 bases from J; bases unmatched to any gene: 3. Germline CDR1 is SGHTA and CDR2 is FQGNSA. This CDR3 is 14 amino acids long.

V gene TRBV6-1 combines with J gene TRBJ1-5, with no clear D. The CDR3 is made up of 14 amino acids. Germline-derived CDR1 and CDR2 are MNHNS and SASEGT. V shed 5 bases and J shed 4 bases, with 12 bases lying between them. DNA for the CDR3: TGTGCCAGCAGTCGAGGACGGGAAAATCAGCCCCAGCATTTT. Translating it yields CASSRGRENQPQHF.

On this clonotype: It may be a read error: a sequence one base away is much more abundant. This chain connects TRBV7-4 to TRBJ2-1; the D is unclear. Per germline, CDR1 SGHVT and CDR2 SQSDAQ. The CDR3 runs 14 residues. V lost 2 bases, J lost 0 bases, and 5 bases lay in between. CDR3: CASSLSDSYNEQFF. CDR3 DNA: TGTGCCAGCAGCTTAAGCGACTCCTACAATGAGCAGTTCTTC. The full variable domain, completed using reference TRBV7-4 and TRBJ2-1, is GAGVSQSPRYKVAKRGRDVALRCDSISGHVTLYWYRQTLGQGSEVLTYSQSDAQRDKSGRPSGRFSAERPERSVSTLKIQRTEQGDSAVYLCASSLSDSYNEQFFGPGTRLTVL.

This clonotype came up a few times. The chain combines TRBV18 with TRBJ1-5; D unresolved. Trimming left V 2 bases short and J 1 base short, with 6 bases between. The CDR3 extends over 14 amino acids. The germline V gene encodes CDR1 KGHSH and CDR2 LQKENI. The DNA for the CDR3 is TGTGCCAGCTCACCAGGGGAGAGCAATCAGCCCCAGCATTTT. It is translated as CASSPGESNQPQHF. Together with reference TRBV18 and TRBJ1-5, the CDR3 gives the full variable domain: NAGVMQNPRHLVRRRGQEARLRCSPMKGHSHVYWYRQLPEEGLKFMVYLQKENIIDESGMPKERFSAEFPKEGPSILRIQQVVRGDSAAYFCASSPGESNQPQHFGDGTRLSIL.

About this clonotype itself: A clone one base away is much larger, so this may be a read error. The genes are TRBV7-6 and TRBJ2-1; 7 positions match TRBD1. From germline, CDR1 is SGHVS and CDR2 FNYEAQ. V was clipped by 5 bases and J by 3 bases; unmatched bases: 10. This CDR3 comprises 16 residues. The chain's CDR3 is CASSPLRAGGYNEQFF. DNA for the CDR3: TGTGCCAGCAGCCCCCTAAGGGCAGGGGGCTACAATGAGCAGTTCTTC. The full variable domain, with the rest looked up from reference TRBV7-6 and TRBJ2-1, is GAGVSQSPRYKVTKRGQDVALRCDPISGHVSLYWYRQALGQGPEFLTYFNYEAQQDKSGLPNDRFSAERPEGSISTLTIQRTEQRDSAMYRCASSPLRAGGYNEQFFGPGTRLTVL.

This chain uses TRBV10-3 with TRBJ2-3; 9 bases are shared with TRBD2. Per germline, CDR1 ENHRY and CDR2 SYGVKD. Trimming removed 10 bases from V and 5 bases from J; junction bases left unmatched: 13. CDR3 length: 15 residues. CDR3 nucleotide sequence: TGTGCCACCGGAGTTGGCGGGGGGGCGGTAGATACGCAGTATTTT. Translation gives CATGVGGGAVDTQYF.

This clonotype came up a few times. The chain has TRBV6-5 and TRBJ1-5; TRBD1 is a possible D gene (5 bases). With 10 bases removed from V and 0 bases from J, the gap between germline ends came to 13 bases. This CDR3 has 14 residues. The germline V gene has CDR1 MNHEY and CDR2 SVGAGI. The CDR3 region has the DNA TGTGCCACCGGGGCTAGGGATAGCAATCAGCCCCAGCATTTT. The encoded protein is CATGARDSNQPQHF.

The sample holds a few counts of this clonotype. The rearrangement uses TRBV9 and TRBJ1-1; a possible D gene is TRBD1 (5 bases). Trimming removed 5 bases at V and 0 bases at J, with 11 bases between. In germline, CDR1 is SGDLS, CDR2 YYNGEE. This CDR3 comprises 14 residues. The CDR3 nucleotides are TGTGCCAGCAGAAAAGGGGAAATGAACACTGAAGCTTTCTTT. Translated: CASRKGEMNTEAFF.

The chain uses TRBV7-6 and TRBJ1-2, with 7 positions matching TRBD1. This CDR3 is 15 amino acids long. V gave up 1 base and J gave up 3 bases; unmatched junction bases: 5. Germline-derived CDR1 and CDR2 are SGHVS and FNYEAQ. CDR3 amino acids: CASSLGHRGHYGYTF. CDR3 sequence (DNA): TGTGCCAGCAGCTTAGGACACAGGGGTCACTATGGCTACACCTTC.

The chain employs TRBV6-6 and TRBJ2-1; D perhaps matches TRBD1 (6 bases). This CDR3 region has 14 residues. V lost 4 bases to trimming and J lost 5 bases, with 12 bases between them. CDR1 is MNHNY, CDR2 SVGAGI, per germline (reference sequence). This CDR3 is CASSSQGRDNEQFF. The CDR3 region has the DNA TGTGCCAGCAGTTCCCAGGGGCGGGACAATGAGCAGTTCTTC.

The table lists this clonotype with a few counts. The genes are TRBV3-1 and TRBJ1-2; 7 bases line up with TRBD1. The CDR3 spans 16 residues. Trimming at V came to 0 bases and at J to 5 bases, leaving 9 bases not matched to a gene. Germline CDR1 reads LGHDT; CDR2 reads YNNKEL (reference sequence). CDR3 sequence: CASSQDRATGWYGYTF. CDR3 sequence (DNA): TGTGCCAGCAGCCAAGATCGGGCGACAGGGTGGTATGGCTACACCTTC.

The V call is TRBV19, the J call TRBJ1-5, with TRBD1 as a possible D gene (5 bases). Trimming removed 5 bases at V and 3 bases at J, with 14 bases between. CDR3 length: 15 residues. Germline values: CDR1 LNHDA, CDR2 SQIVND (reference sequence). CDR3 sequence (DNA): TGTGCCAGTAGTGGGGCCGGCGGAATCAATCAGCCCCAGCATTTT. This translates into CASSGAGGINQPQHF. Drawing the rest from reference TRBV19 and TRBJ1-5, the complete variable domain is DGGITQSPKYLFRKEGQNVTLSCEQNLNHDAMYWYRQDPGQGLRLIYYSQIVNDFQKGDIAEGYSVSREKKESFPLTVTSAQKNPTAFYLCASSGAGGINQPQHFGDGTRLSIL.